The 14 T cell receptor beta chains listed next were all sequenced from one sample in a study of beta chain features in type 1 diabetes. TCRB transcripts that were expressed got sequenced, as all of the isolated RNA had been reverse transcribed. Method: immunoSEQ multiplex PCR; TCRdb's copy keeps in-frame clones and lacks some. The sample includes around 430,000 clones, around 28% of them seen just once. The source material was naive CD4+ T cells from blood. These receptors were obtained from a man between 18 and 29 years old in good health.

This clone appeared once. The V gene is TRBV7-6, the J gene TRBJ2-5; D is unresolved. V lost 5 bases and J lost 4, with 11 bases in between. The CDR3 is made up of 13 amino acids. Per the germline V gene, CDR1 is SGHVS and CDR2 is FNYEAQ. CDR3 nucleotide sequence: TGTGCCAGCAGCAAATCAGGCTTAGAGACCCAGTACTTC. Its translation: CASSKSGLETQYF.

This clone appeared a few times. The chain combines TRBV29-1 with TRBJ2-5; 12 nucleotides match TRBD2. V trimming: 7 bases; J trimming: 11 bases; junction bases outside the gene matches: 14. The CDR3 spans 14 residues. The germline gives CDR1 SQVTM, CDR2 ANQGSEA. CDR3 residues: CSAQRLAGAEEQYF. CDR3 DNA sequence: TGCAGCGCCCAACGACTAGCGGGAGCGGAAGAGCAGTACTTC.

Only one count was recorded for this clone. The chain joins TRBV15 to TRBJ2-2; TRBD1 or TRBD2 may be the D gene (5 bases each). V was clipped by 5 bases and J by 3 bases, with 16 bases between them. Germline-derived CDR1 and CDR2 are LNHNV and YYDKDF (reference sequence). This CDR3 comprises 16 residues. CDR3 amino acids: CATSGSGQGYTGELFF. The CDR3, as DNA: TGTGCCACCAGCGGTTCGGGGCAGGGCTACACCGGGGAGCTGTTTTTT. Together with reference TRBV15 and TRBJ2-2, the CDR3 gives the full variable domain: DAMVIQNPRYQVTQFGKPVTLSCSQTLNHNVMYWYQQKSSQAPKLLFHYYDKDFNNEADTPDNFQSRRPNTSFCFLDIRSPGLGDTAMYLCATSGSGQGYTGELFFGEGSRLTVL.

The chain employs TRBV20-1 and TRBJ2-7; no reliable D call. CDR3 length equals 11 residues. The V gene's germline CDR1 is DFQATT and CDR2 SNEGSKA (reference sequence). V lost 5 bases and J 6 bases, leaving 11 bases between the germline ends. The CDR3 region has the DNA TGCAGTGCTCTTATAGGTTTCGAGCAGTACTTC. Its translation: CSALIGFEQYF.

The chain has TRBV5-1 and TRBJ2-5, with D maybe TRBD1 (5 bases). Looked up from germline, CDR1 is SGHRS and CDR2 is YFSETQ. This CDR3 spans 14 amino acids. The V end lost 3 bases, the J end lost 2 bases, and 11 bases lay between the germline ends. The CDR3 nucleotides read TGCGCCAGCAGCTCAAGGACATCTCAAGAGACCCAGTACTTC. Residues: CASSSRTSQETQYF.

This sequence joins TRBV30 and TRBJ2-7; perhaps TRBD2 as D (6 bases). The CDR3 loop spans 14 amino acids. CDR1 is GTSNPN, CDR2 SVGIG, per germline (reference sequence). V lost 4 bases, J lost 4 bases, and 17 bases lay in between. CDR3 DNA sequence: TGTGCCTGGAAAAAGTGGGACTGGGGGTACGAGCAGTACTTC. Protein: CAWKKWDWGYEQYF. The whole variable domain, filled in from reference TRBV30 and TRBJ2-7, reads SQTIHQWPATLVQPVGSPLSLECTVEGTSNPNLYWYRQAAGRGLQLLFYSVGIGQISSEVPQNLSASRPQDRQFILSSKKLLLSDSGFYLCAWKKWDWGYEQYFGPGTRLTVT.

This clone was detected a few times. The DNA of the CDR3 is TGTGCCTGGAGCACGACTAGCCCGACCGAGACCCAGTACTTC. Amino acids: CAWSTTSPTETQYF. The chain joins TRBV30 to TRBJ2-5, with 7 bases matching TRBD2. With V trimmed by 3 bases and J by 5 bases, 9 bases remained unmatched. There are 14 residues in the CDR3. Germline-derived CDR1 and CDR2 are GTSNPN and SVGIG (reference sequence).

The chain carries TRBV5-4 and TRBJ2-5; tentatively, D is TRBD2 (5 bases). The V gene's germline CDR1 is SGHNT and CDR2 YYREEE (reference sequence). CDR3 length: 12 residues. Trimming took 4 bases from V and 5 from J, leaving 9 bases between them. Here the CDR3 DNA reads TGTGCCAGCAGCGGGAGAGGGGAGACCCAGTACTTC. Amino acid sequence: CASSGRGETQYF.

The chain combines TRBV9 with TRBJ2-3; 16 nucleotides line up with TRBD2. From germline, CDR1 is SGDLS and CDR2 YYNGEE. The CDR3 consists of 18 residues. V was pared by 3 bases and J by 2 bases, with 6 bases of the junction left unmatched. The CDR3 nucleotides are TGTGCCAGCAGCGGATCGGGACTAGCGGGAGGGCCCACAGATACGCAGTATTTT. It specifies CASSGSGLAGGPTDTQYF. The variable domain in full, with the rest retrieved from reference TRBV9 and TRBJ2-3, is DSGVTQTPKHLITATGQRVTLRCSPRSGDLSVYWYQQSLDQGLQFLIQYYNGEERAKGNILERFSAQQFPDLHSELNLSSLELGDSALYFCASSGSGLAGGPTDTQYFGPGTRLTVL.

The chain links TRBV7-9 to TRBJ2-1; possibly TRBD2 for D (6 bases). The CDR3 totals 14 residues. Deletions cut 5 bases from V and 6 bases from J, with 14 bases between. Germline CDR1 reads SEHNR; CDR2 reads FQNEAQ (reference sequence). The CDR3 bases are TGTGCCAGCAGCGCGGGGCGGGATGTCAATGAGCAGTTCTTC. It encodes CASSAGRDVNEQFF.

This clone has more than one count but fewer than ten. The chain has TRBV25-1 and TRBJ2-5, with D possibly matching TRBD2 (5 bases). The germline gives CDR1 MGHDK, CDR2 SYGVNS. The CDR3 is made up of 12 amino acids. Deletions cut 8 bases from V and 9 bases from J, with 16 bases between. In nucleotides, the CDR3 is TGTGCCAGCGTAGGGAGCGGAAGGGCCCAGTACTTC. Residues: CASVGSGRAQYF.

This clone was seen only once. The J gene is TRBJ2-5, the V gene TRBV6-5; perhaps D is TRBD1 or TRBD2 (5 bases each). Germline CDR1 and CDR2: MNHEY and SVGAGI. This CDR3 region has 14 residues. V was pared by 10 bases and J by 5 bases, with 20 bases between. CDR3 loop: CATMPSGREETQYF. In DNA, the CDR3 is TGTGCCACCATGCCGTCGGGGCGCGAGGAGACCCAGTACTTC.

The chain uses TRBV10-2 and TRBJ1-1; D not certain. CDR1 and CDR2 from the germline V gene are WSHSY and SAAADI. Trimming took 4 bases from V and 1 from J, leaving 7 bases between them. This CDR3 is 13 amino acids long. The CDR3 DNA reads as TGCGCCAGCAGTGCAGAGTCGAACACTGAAGCTTTCTTT. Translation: CASSAESNTEAFF.

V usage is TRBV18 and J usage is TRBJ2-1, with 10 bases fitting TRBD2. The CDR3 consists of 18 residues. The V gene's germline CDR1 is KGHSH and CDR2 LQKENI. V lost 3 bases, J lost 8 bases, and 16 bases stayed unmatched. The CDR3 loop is CASSPPTITSGTFDEQFF. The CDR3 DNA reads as TGTGCCAGCTCACCCCCGACCATTACTAGCGGGACTTTCGATGAGCAGTTCTTC.